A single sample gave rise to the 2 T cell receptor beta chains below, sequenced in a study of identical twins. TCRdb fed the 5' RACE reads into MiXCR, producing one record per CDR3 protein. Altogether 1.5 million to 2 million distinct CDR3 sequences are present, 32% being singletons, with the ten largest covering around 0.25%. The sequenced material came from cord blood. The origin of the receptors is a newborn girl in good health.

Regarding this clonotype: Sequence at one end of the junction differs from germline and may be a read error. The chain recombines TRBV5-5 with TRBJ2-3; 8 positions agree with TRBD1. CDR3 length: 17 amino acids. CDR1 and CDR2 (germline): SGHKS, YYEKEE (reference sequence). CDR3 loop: CTSSLSVRGLGTDTQYF. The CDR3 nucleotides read TGTACCAGCAGCTTGTCGGTCAGGGGGCTGGGGACAGATACGCAGTATTTT.

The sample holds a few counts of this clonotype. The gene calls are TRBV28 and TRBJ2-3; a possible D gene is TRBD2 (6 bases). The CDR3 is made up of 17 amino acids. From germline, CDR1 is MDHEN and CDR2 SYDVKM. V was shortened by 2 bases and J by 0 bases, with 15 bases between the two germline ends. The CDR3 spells CASSLRTPGTSTDTQYF. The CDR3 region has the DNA TGTGCCAGCAGTTTAAGGACACCAGGGACTAGCACAGATACGCAGTATTTT.